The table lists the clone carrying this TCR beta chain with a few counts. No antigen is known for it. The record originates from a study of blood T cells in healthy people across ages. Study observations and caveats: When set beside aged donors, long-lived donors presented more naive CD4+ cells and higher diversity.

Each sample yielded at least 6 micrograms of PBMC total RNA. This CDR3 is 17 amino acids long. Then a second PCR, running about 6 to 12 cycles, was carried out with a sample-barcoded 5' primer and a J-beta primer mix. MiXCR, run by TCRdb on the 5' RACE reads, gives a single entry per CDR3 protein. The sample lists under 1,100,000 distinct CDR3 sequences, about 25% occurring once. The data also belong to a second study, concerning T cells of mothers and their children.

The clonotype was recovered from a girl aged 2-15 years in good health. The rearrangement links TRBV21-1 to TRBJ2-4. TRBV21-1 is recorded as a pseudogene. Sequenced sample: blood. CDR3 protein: CASSKQRGLGAKNIQYF. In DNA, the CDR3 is TGTGCCAGCAGCAAACAGAGAGGATTGGGGGCCAAAAACATTCAGTACTTC.